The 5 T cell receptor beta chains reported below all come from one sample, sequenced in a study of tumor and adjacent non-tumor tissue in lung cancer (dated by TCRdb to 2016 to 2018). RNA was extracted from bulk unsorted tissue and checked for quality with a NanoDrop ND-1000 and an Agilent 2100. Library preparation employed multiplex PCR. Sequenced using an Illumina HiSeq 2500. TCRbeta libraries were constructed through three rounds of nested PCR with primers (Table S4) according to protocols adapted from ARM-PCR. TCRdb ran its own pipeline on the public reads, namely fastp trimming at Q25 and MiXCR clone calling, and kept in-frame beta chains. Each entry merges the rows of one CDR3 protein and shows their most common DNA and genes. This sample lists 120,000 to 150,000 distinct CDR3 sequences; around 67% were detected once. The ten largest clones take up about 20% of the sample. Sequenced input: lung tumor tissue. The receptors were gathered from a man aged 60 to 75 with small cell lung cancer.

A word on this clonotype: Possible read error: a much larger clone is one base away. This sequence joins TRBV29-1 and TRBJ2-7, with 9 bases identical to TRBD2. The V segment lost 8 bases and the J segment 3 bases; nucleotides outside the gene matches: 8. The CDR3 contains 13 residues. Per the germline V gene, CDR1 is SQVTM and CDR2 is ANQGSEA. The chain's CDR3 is CSILLAGVYEQYF. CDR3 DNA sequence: TGCAGCATTTTACTAGCGGGCGTCTACGAGCAGTACTTC.

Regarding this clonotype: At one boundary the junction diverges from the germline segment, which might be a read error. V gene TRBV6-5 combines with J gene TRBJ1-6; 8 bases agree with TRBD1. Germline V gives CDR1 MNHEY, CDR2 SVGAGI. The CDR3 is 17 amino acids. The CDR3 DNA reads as TGTGCCAGCAGTTACTCGATATGGGGACAGGATAATTCACCCTTCCACTTT. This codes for CASSYSIWGQDNSPFHF.

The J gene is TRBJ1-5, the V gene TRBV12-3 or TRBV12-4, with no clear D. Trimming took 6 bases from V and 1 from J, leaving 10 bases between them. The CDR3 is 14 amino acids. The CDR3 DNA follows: TGTGCCAGCAGCAGCTGGGAGAGCAATCAGCCCCAGCATTTT. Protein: CASSSWESNQPQHF.

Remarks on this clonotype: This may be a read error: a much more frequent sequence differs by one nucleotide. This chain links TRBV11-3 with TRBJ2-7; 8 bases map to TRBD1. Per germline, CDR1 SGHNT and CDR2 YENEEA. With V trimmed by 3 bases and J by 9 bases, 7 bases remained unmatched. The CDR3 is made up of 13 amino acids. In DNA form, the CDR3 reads TGTGCCAGCAGCTTCGGACAGGGCGGGGTGCAGTACTTC. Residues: CASSFGQGGVQYF.

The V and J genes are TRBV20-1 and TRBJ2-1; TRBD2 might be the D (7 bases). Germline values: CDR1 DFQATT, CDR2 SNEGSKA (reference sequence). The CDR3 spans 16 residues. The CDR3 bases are TGCAACGCCCGGGCTTTAAAGGGGAGGGGGTACAATGAGCAGTTCTTC. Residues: CNARALKGRGYNEQFF.